Each of the 27 T cell receptor beta chains below was sequenced from the same sample in a study of T cells in Graves' hyperthyroidism and ophthalmopathy. RNA transcripts yielded amplified TCR beta CDR3 regions. HTBI primers were the set used in a first-round RT-PCR of the TCR CDR3. TCRdb used MiXCR to reprocess the multiplex PCR reads, holding one entry per CDR3 protein. Of over 300,000 distinct CDR3 sequences detected, approximately 14% appear once; the ten largest clones hold 8% to 13%. Sample: blood. These receptors were collected from a woman aged 60 to 75 with Graves' hyperthyroidism.

This clonotype has a count of ten or more. V and J are TRBV12-3 or TRBV12-4 and TRBJ1-1, with unresolved D. The germline V and J ends were trimmed by 10 bases and 0 bases, with 12 bases remaining between them. The CDR3 consists of 13 residues. The DNA of the CDR3 is TGTGCCACCACCACACAATTGAACACTGAAGCTTTCTTT. Protein: CATTTQLNTEAFF.

This clonotype was recorded at least ten times. The rearrangement links TRBV5-1 to TRBJ1-6; TRBD1 matches 9 bases. Per germline, CDR1 SGHRS and CDR2 YFSETQ. V lost 5 bases and J lost 8; bases outside the gene matches: 2. This CDR3 is 13 amino acids long. CDR3: CASRQGADSPLHF. DNA of the CDR3: TGCGCCAGCAGACAGGGGGCGGATTCACCCCTCCACTTT. The entire variable domain, with the rest obtained from reference TRBV5-1 and TRBJ1-6, is as follows: KAGVTQTPRYLIKTRGQQVTLSCSPISGHRSVSWYQQTPGQGLQFLFEYFSETQRNKGNFPGRFSGRQFSNSRSEMNVSTLELGDSALYLCASRQGADSPLHFGNGTRLTVT.

The CDR3 DNA reads TGCGCCAGCAGCCAGAAGCGGAACACCGGGGAGCTGTTTTTT. This encodes CASSQKRNTGELFF. The V and J genes are TRBV4-1 and TRBJ2-2, with D unresolved. Trimming cost V 3 bases and J 1 base, with 6 bases left between them. This CDR3 has 14 residues. The V gene's germline CDR1 is MGHRA and CDR2 YSYEKL.

At least ten counts were recorded for this clonotype. The chain joins TRBV18 to TRBJ2-2, with 9 bases that match TRBD1. CDR3 length: 14 amino acids. Trimming removed 6 bases from V and 5 bases from J; junction bases left unmatched: 4. Germline lookup yields CDR1 KGHSH and CDR2 LQKENI. This CDR3 reads CASSRGQGTGELFF. In DNA form, the CDR3 reads TGTGCCAGCTCGCGAGGACAGGGGACCGGGGAGCTGTTTTTT.

This clonotype has more than one count but fewer than ten. The chain combines TRBV25-1 with TRBJ2-7; the D gene could be TRBD1 or TRBD2 (5 bases each). With 0 bases removed from V and 1 base from J, the gap between germline ends came to 16 bases. This CDR3 has 17 residues. CDR1 is MGHDK and CDR2 is SYGVNS in the germline V gene. CDR3 DNA sequence: TGTGCCAGCAGTGAATATGGGGTCGGGACCGAATCCTACGAGCAGTACTTC. Translating gives CASSEYGVGTESYEQYF.

This clonotype occurred a few times. This sequence joins TRBV9 and TRBJ2-1; 7 nucleotides match TRBD2. CDR1 and CDR2 (germline): SGDLS, YYNGEE. The CDR3 is 15 amino acids. The V and J ends lost 4 bases and 4 bases, in that order; junction bases with no gene match: 8. In DNA form, the CDR3 reads TGTGCCAGCAGCCTAGGACTAGGCTTATACAATGAGCAGTTCTTC. Its protein is CASSLGLGLYNEQFF.

This clonotype was recorded many times. The genes are TRBV9 and TRBJ1-3; D ambiguous. V was clipped by 0 bases and J by 4 bases, with 8 bases between them. Germline V gene lookup returns CDR1 SGDLS and CDR2 YYNGEE. CDR3 length equals 14 residues. For the CDR3, the DNA is TGTGCCAGCAGCGTAGAGAGGGCCGGAAACACCATATATTTT. Protein: CASSVERAGNTIYF.

This sequence joins TRBV19 and TRBJ2-4; TRBD1 aligns across 8 bases. Germline V gives CDR1 LNHDA, CDR2 SQIVND (reference sequence). Germline trimming cut 7 bases from V and 0 bases from J; bases unmatched to any gene: 11. The CDR3 extends over 17 amino acids. The CDR3 is CASTRTGRGAAKNIQYF. CDR3 sequence (DNA): TGTGCCAGTACCCGGACAGGGCGAGGGGCAGCCAAAAACATTCAGTACTTC.

The chain carries TRBV12-3 or TRBV12-4 and TRBJ1-2; maybe TRBD1 (6 bases). This CDR3 has 17 amino acids. V was cut by 6 bases and J by 4 bases, with 24 bases left in between. CDR3 sequence reads: CASSSSRAAGTSYGYTF. CDR3 nucleotide sequence: TGTGCCAGCAGCTCATCCCGCGCCGCCGGGACAAGCTATGGCTACACCTTC.

This clonotype was detected ten times or more. CDR3 sequence (DNA): TGTGCCAGCTCACGACGGGAGGAAGAGACCCAGTACTTC. Translation gives CASSRREEETQYF. The chain joins TRBV18 to TRBJ2-5, with 7 bases matching TRBD2. The CDR3 sequence is 13 residues long. CDR1 is KGHSH and CDR2 is LQKENI in the germline V gene. Trimming at V came to 4 bases and at J to 3 bases, leaving 2 bases not matched to a gene.

This clonotype was detected many times. This chain joins TRBV5-1 and TRBJ2-1; TRBD2 might be the D (6 bases). This CDR3 has 15 residues. In germline, CDR1 is SGHRS, CDR2 YFSETQ. V lost 3 bases and J lost 0, with 10 bases in between. The CDR3 DNA sequence: TGCGCCAGCAGCTCAGCGGGTTTCTCCTACAATGAGCAGTTCTTC. Translating gives CASSSAGFSYNEQFF. The entire variable domain, with the rest obtained from reference TRBV5-1 and TRBJ2-1, is as follows: KAGVTQTPRYLIKTRGQQVTLSCSPISGHRSVSWYQQTPGQGLQFLFEYFSETQRNKGNFPGRFSGRQFSNSRSEMNVSTLELGDSALYLCASSSAGFSYNEQFFGPGTRLTVL.

This clonotype has just a few counts. The chain uses TRBV10-3 and TRBJ1-6; TRBD1 aligns across 11 bases. This CDR3 comprises 17 residues. The junction had 5 bases not matched to a gene; V was cut back by 7 bases and J by 0 bases. The germline gives CDR1 ENHRY, CDR2 SYGVKD. The DNA of the CDR3 is TGTGCCATCAAGGGACAGGGGGAGAGCTCCTATAATTCACCCCTCCACTTT. Translated, it gives CAIKGQGESSYNSPLHF.

The table lists this clonotype with many counts. The J gene is TRBJ2-7, the V gene TRBV11-2; 7 bases are shared with TRBD2. This CDR3 comprises 15 residues. The germline CDR1 and CDR2 sequences are SGHAT and FQNNGV. The V gene end was trimmed by 1 base and the J gene end by 2 bases; junction bases not matched to a gene: 5. The CDR3 is CASSLAGGPTYEQYF. The CDR3 nucleotides read TGTGCCAGCAGCTTAGCGGGGGGACCAACCTACGAGCAGTACTTC.

This clonotype was counted ten times or more. This chain joins TRBV6-2 or TRBV6-3 and TRBJ2-1; 7 nucleotides align to TRBD2. The J segment lost 7 bases and the V segment lost 6 bases, leaving 12 bases of the junction unmatched. Germline CDR1 MNHEY, CDR2 SVGEGT. There are 15 residues in the CDR3. In DNA form, the CDR3 reads TGTGCCAGCAGCCGTAGCAGGTTGGGGGGGAATGAGCAGTTCTTC. Its translation: CASSRSRLGGNEQFF.

The V call is TRBV7-2, the J call TRBJ2-3; no clear D. The V end was cut by 1 base, the J end by 5 bases, with 7 bases between. Germline V CDR1 and CDR2: SGHTA, FQGNSA. The CDR3 contains 13 residues. This CDR3 reads CASSLEERDTQYF. CDR3 DNA: TGTGCCAGCAGCTTAGAGGAGAGAGATACGCAGTATTTT.

This clonotype has just a few counts. The V call is TRBV15, the J call TRBJ1-4; TRBD1 agrees at 9 bases. The CDR3 has 14 residues. The junction had 6 bases not matched to a gene; V was cut back by 5 bases and J by 8 bases. CDR1 is LNHNV, CDR2 YYDKDF, per germline (reference sequence). The CDR3 bases are TGTGCCACCAGCCGTGACAGGGGGGAAGAAAAACTGTTTTTT. It codes for CATSRDRGEEKLFF.

This clonotype was found a few times. V usage is TRBV6-1 and J usage is TRBJ1-4; D call uncertain. CDR3 length: 12 residues. Germline CDR1 reads MNHNS; CDR2 reads SASEGT. The V end lost 4 bases, the J end lost 8 bases, and 8 bases lay between the germline ends. In DNA form, the CDR3 reads TGTGCCAGCAGTGTCCAAGAGGAAAAACTGTTTTTT. Protein: CASSVQEEKLFF.

This clonotype was recorded many times. The rearrangement links TRBV5-4 to TRBJ1-2, with no clear D. This CDR3 has 12 residues. Germline V gives CDR1 SGHNT, CDR2 YYREEE (reference sequence). Trimming cost V 2 bases and J 8 bases, with 10 bases left between them. CDR3 residues: CASSFGPAGYTF. DNA for the CDR3: TGTGCCAGCAGCTTCGGCCCGGCAGGCTACACCTTC.

In this sample, this clonotype turned up many times. The rearrangement joins TRBV18 to TRBJ1-2; a possible D gene is TRBD1 (6 bases). This CDR3 has 13 amino acids. V was shortened by 3 bases and J by 8 bases, with 13 bases between the two germline ends. The germline V gene has CDR1 KGHSH and CDR2 LQKENI. The chain's CDR3 is CASSPDRSGGYTF. CDR3 in DNA: TGTGCCAGCTCACCCGACAGGTCGGGCGGCTACACCTTC.

This clonotype was detected a few times. The chain has TRBV3-1 and TRBJ1-3, with 7 bases that match TRBD1. Unmatched junction bases numbered 6, after V lost 4 bases and J lost 6 bases. CDR1 and CDR2 (germline): LGHDT, YNNKEL (reference sequence). The CDR3 runs 14 residues. The CDR3 loop reads CASSPTGFLNTIYF. The CDR3 coding sequence is TGTGCCAGCAGCCCGACAGGGTTCTTAAACACCATATATTTT.

V and J are TRBV6-2 or TRBV6-3 and TRBJ2-3; D unclear. V lost 5 bases and J lost 2, with 5 bases in between. From germline, CDR1 is MNHEY and CDR2 SVGEGT. The CDR3 consists of 12 residues. CDR3 nucleotide sequence: TGTGCCAGCAGTGTCGCCACAGATACGCAGTATTTT. Its translation: CASSVATDTQYF.

V usage is TRBV13 and J usage is TRBJ1-4; 8 nucleotides align to TRBD1. Per the germline V gene, CDR1 is PRHDT and CDR2 is FYEKMQ (reference sequence). This CDR3 contains 17 residues. After removal of 5 bases from V and 6 bases from J, the junction contained 14 bases not matched to a gene. The CDR3 region has the DNA TGTGCCAGCAGCGTAGCATGGGGGGAACAGGGGGATGAAAAACTGTTTTTT. Encoded protein: CASSVAWGEQGDEKLFF.

This clonotype was detected many times. The V call is TRBV18, the J call TRBJ2-1; D is perhaps TRBD2 (6 bases). The V gene's germline CDR1 is KGHSH and CDR2 LQKENI. Trimming stripped 1 base from V and 6 bases from J, with 19 bases between. This CDR3 is 17 amino acids long. The chain's CDR3 is CASSPRGDWPSPNEQFF. CDR3 nucleotide sequence: TGTGCCAGCTCACCACGGGGGGATTGGCCCTCCCCCAATGAGCAGTTCTTC.

This clonotype occurred many times. The chain combines TRBV5-1 with TRBJ2-7, with D perhaps TRBD1 or TRBD2 (6 bases each). Germline CDR1 is SGHRS and CDR2 is YFSETQ. The CDR3 totals 15 residues. Trimming cost V 2 bases and J 4 bases, with 16 bases left between them. CDR3 protein: CASSFIGGGGYEQYF. Here the CDR3 DNA reads TGCGCCAGCAGCTTCATAGGGGGAGGTGGTTACGAGCAGTACTTC.

This clonotype occurred many times. The chain combines TRBV11-3 with TRBJ2-1; the D gene is possibly TRBD1 (6 bases). The CDR3 covers 12 residues. V was shortened by 6 bases and J by 10 bases, with 13 bases between the two germline ends. Germline V gene data show CDR1 as SGHNT and CDR2 as YENEEA. The CDR3 DNA is TGTGCCAGCAGAGACAGGAATTTGGAGCAGTTCTTC. Protein product: CASRDRNLEQFF.

This clonotype appeared a few times. This rearrangement joins TRBV28 to TRBJ1-1, with D unresolved. This CDR3 comprises 13 residues. Germline loops: CDR1 MDHEN, CDR2 SYDVKM. V was trimmed by 1 base and J by 4 bases, leaving 7 bases between them. The CDR3 nucleotides are TGTGCCAGCAGTTTATCCCATGGCACTGAAGCTTTCTTT. Amino acid sequence: CASSLSHGTEAFF.

The rearrangement uses TRBV28 and TRBJ1-5; no definite D call. V was clipped by 3 bases and J by 7 bases, with 16 bases between them. CDR1 and CDR2 (germline): MDHEN, SYDVKM. This CDR3 comprises 15 residues. In DNA form, the CDR3 reads TGTGCCAGCAGTTTCTTCCGGGAATTGAGGCAGCCCCAGCATTTT. Translating gives CASSFFRELRQPQHF.